These 29 T cell receptor beta chains were sequenced from one sample in a study of blood T cell repertoires in COVID-19 (dated by TCRdb to about 2020). The method was the immunoSEQ multiplex PCR assay. TCRdb re-hosts the immuneACCESS table, in-frame sequences only. Its copies lack some clones; in the studies checked, an unresolved V gene accounts for under half of them, and the cause for the rest is not known. This sample has under 200,000 clones in its table, and about four fifths of those were observed once. Of the sample, around 3.7% falls within the top ten clones. The sequencing sample was made of PBMCs or T cells enriched from blood (not recorded which). These receptors were taken from a woman aged 55-70 years who had recovered from COVID-19.

The V gene is TRBV30, the J gene TRBJ2-7; 13 bases line up with TRBD2. The CDR3 is 16 residues long. J gave up 0 bases and V 7 bases, and 9 bases lay outside the gene matches. Germline V gene data show CDR1 as GTSNPN and CDR2 as SVGIG (reference sequence). Here the CDR3 reads CASYRTSGGSSYEQYF. In DNA, the CDR3 is TGTGCCTCGTACCGGACTAGCGGGGGCAGCTCCTACGAGCAGTACTTC.

This rearrangement joins TRBV29-1 to TRBJ1-4; D is perhaps TRBD1 (5 bases). This CDR3 region has 14 residues. Germline loops: CDR1 SQVTM, CDR2 ANQGSEA. V lost 4 bases and J 8 bases, leaving 17 bases between the germline ends. DNA for the CDR3: TGCAGCGTTGGCATCGCGGGGGGAGGCGAAAAACTGTTTTTT. Residues: CSVGIAGGGEKLFF.

The chain uses TRBV19 and TRBJ2-7, with a weak D call TRBD2 (5 bases). Germline values: CDR1 LNHDA, CDR2 SQIVND (reference sequence). V lost 5 bases to trimming and J lost 3 bases, with 14 bases between them. CDR3 size: 14 residues. This CDR3 is CASSSWTGNYEQYF. CDR3 nucleotides: TGTGCCAGTAGTTCCTGGACGGGAAACTACGAGCAGTACTTC.

This clone has only one observation. The chain uses TRBV9 and TRBJ2-7; D is perhaps TRBD2 (5 bases). The CDR3 is 18 residues long. Germline V gene lookup returns CDR1 SGDLS and CDR2 YYNGEE. V lost 0 bases and J 1 base, leaving 20 bases between the germline ends. DNA for the CDR3: TGTGCCAGCAGCGTAGAATCCAGGTGGGGAGCCCGATCCTACGAGCAGTACTTC. It yields the protein CASSVESRWGARSYEQYF.

The chain employs TRBV5-1 and TRBJ2-7; 11 nucleotides line up with TRBD1. V shed 4 bases, J shed 9 bases, and the junction held 15 bases outside the gene matches. CDR3 length: 16 residues. CDR1 is SGHRS and CDR2 is YFSETQ in the germline V gene. CDR3 sequence: CASSRIPPGQGEVQYF. The CDR3 bases are TGCGCCAGCAGCCGAATCCCCCCGGGACAGGGGGAGGTGCAGTACTTC.

The V call is TRBV2, the J call TRBJ2-7; 7 nucleotides line up with TRBD1. CDR3 length: 14 residues. Germline values: CDR1 SNHLY, CDR2 FYNNEI. J lost 3 bases, V lost 6 bases, and 8 bases had no gene match. CDR3 region: CASSPDRTFYEQYF. In nucleotides, the CDR3 is TGTGCCAGCAGCCCGGACAGGACTTTCTACGAGCAGTACTTC. Full variable domain (remainder filled in from reference TRBV2 and TRBJ2-7): EPEVTQTPSHQVTQMGQEVILRCVPISNHLYFYWYRQILGQKVEFLVSFYNNEISEKSEIFDDQFSVERPDGSNFTLKIRSTKLEDSAMYFCASSPDRTFYEQYFGPGTRLTVT.

This clone was seen a few times. For the CDR3, the DNA is TGTGCCAGCAGCTTGCTGCAGGGGAATAATGAAAAACTGTTTTTT. Its protein product is CASSLLQGNNEKLFF. V usage is TRBV5-6 and J usage is TRBJ1-4, with D possibly matching TRBD1 (6 bases). The V gene lost 1 base and the J gene lost 4 bases, with 11 bases spanning the gap. The CDR3 extends over 15 amino acids. Looked up from germline, CDR1 is SGHDT and CDR2 is YYEEEE.

The chain has TRBV2 and TRBJ1-1; possibly TRBD1 for D (5 bases). The CDR3 is 15 amino acids. Trimming shortened V by 4 bases and J by 4 bases, and 16 bases separated the two germline ends. From germline, CDR1 is SNHLY and CDR2 FYNNEI. CDR3 loop: CASSGGVQVGTEAFF. CDR3 nucleotide sequence: TGTGCCAGCAGTGGGGGGGTGCAGGTCGGCACTGAAGCTTTCTTT.

This clone was picked up a small number of times. The chain joins TRBV6-5 to TRBJ1-2; a possible D gene is TRBD1 (5 bases). The CDR3 sequence is 12 residues long. The germline V gene encodes CDR1 MNHEY and CDR2 SVGAGI. V was shortened by 7 bases and J by 4 bases, with 10 bases between the two germline ends. The CDR3 spells CASKDKTYGYTF. DNA of the CDR3: TGTGCCAGCAAGGACAAGACCTATGGCTACACCTTC.

This clone was detected ten times or more. The chain is built from TRBV19 and TRBJ1-3; unclear D gene. The germline V gene encodes CDR1 LNHDA and CDR2 SQIVND (reference sequence). Between the trimmed V and J ends, which lost 4 bases and 0 bases, there was a span of 13 bases. The CDR3 has 16 amino acids. Here the CDR3 reads CASSTPGTSSGNTIYF. Written as DNA, the CDR3 is TGTGCCAGTAGTACGCCAGGCACTTCCTCTGGAAACACCATATATTTT.

This clone was observed once. The chain couples TRBV4-2 to TRBJ2-5; a weak D match, TRBD2 (5 bases). Trimming took off 2 bases at V and 4 bases at J, with 20 bases between the two ends. The CDR3 runs 17 residues. Germline V gene sequence: CDR1 LGHNA, CDR2 YNFKEQ. Written as DNA, the CDR3 is TGTGCCAGCAGCCAAATGGAGAGGGAGACTTTAGGAGAGACCCAGTACTTC. It is translated as CASSQMERETLGETQYF.

The V gene is TRBV3-1 (or the pseudogene TRBV3-2), the J gene TRBJ2-7; 9 bases are a match to TRBD1. V gave up 0 bases and J gave up 3 bases; unmatched junction bases: 9. In germline, CDR1 is LGHDT, CDR2 YNNKEL (reference sequence). The CDR3 runs 17 residues. The DNA for the CDR3 is TGTGCCAGCAGCCAAGAAAGCGTGAGACAGGGGGTCTACGAGCAGTACTTC. It specifies CASSQESVRQGVYEQYF.

This chain joins TRBV29-1 and TRBJ2-7, with D maybe TRBD2 (5 bases). V lost 6 bases and J 0 bases, leaving 12 bases between the germline ends. The germline V gene has CDR1 SQVTM and CDR2 ANQGSEA. The CDR3 is 13 amino acids. The CDR3 spells CSVTTGNSYEQYF. In nucleotides, the CDR3 is TGCAGCGTCACCACCGGGAACTCCTACGAGCAGTACTTC.

The V call is TRBV3-1 (or the pseudogene TRBV3-2), the J call TRBJ2-3; 11 positions match TRBD1. The CDR3 length is 17 residues. V shed 5 bases, J shed 1 base, and the junction held 8 bases outside the gene matches. CDR1 and CDR2 (germline): LGHDT, YNNKEL (reference sequence). CDR3 DNA: TGTGCCAGCAGCAAGGGACAGGGGGTAGTCGGCACAGATACGCAGTATTTT. Its translation is CASSKGQGVVGTDTQYF.

The chain couples TRBV27 to TRBJ2-7; the D is unclear. Germline-derived CDR1 and CDR2 are MNHEY and SMNVEV (reference sequence). The CDR3 consists of 15 residues. Trimming took off 5 bases at V and 3 bases at J, with 17 bases between the two ends. The CDR3 is CASSLVPPDFYEQYF. The CDR3 nucleotides are TGTGCCAGCAGTCTTGTTCCGCCAGACTTCTACGAGCAGTACTTC.

The rearrangement uses TRBV4-1 and TRBJ2-7; D not certain. Trimming shortened V by 1 base and J by 3 bases, and 10 bases separated the two germline ends. The CDR3 runs 14 residues. CDR1 and CDR2 from the germline V gene are MGHRA and YSYEKL. Here the CDR3 reads CASSQVEGDYEQYF. CDR3 sequence (DNA): TGCGCCAGCAGCCAAGTAGAAGGAGACTACGAGCAGTACTTC.

The genes are TRBV12-3 or TRBV12-4 and TRBJ2-2; a possible D gene is TRBD2 (5 bases). The CDR3 covers 13 residues. V was cut by 3 bases and J by 6 bases, with 8 bases left in between. DNA for the CDR3: TGTGCCAGCAGTTTCCGGGATCCCGGGGAGCTGTTTTTT. Translating it yields CASSFRDPGELFF.

The chain uses TRBV10-1 and TRBJ2-7; TRBD2 matches 9 bases. Looked up from germline, CDR1 is WNHNN and CDR2 is SYGVQD (reference sequence). There are 15 residues in the CDR3. The ends lost 3 bases at V and 0 bases at J; junction bases unmatched: 3. The DNA for the CDR3 is TGCGCCAGCAGTGAAGAGCGGGGGGACTCCTACGAGCAGTACTTC. Encoded protein: CASSEERGDSYEQYF.

This chain joins TRBV6-5 and TRBJ1-5; 7 positions match TRBD1. Trimming took 2 bases from V and 3 from J; bases not matched to a gene: 7. In germline, CDR1 is MNHEY, CDR2 SVGAGI. CDR3 length equals 16 residues. Here the CDR3 reads CASSYPTGFHNQPQHF. The CDR3 DNA sequence: TGTGCCAGCAGTTACCCGACAGGGTTCCACAATCAGCCCCAGCATTTT.

J is TRBJ1-5 and V is TRBV5-8, with D tentatively TRBD1 (6 bases). The V and J ends lost 5 bases and 3 bases respectively, with 15 bases between them. The V gene's germline CDR1 is SGHTS and CDR2 YDEGEE. CDR3 length: 15 residues. The CDR3 nucleotides read TGTGCCAGCAGAAAGTCGAGGACAGCCAATCAGCCCCAGCATTTT. Its translation is CASRKSRTANQPQHF.

This clone was seen once. The CDR3, as DNA: TGTGCCAGCAGTCCCGGGACTAGCGGGGGCCGGAACACCGGGGAGCTGTTTTTT. Translation: CASSPGTSGGRNTGELFF. The rearrangement links TRBV5-6 to TRBJ2-2, with 14 bases aligning to TRBD2. CDR1 and CDR2 (germline): SGHDT, YYEEEE. The CDR3 contains 18 residues. V lost 5 bases to trimming and J lost 1 base; unmatched junction nucleotides: 7.

J is TRBJ2-7 and V is TRBV13, with D tentatively TRBD1 (7 bases). Germline V lookup: CDR1 PRHDT, CDR2 FYEKMQ (reference sequence). The CDR3 is made up of 14 amino acids. Trimming removed 3 bases from V and 2 bases from J, with 11 bases in between. CDR3 sequence reads: CASSLDRRAYEQYF. CDR3 DNA sequence: TGTGCCAGCAGCTTGGACAGGAGGGCCTACGAGCAGTACTTC.

This chain joins TRBV27 and TRBJ2-3; TRBD2 aligns across 13 bases. V lost 5 bases and J lost 6; bases outside the gene matches: 8. Germline lookup yields CDR1 MNHEY and CDR2 SMNVEV (reference sequence). CDR3 size: 16 residues. CDR3 in amino acids: CASSSGLAGALDTQYF. CDR3 DNA sequence: TGTGCCAGCAGTAGCGGACTAGCGGGGGCCCTGGATACGCAGTATTTT.

This chain connects TRBV21-1 to TRBJ1-4. TRBV21-1 is a pseudogene locus. CDR3 size: 13 residues. The CDR3, as DNA: TGTGCCAGCCAAAGCCCCGGGAGTGAAAAACTGTTTTTT. It translates to CASQSPGSEKLFF.

This clone appeared many times. The chain recombines TRBV7-9 with TRBJ2-2, with unresolved D. The CDR3 consists of 14 residues. Germline V lookup: CDR1 SEHNR, CDR2 FQNEAQ (reference sequence). The V and J ends lost 5 bases and 7 bases respectively, with 14 bases between them. The CDR3 DNA sequence: TGTGCCAGCAGCCGTCTACTCTCCCACGGGGAGCTGTTTTTT. As protein: CASSRLLSHGELFF.

This clone was detected a few times. The rearrangement uses TRBV3-1 (or the pseudogene TRBV3-2) and TRBJ1-5; D possibly corresponds to TRBD1 (5 bases). The V end was cut by 1 base, the J end by 8 bases, with 9 bases between. CDR1 and CDR2 (germline): LGHDT, YNNKEL (reference sequence). The CDR3 is 13 residues long. The CDR3 reads CASSQGRGKPQHF. For the CDR3, the DNA is TGTGCCAGCAGCCAAGGAAGGGGCAAGCCCCAGCATTTT.

The CDR3 region is CASSKLAGGYNEQFF. In DNA form, the CDR3 reads TGTGCCAGTAGTAAACTAGCGGGGGGGTACAATGAGCAGTTCTTC. V and J are TRBV19 and TRBJ2-1, with TRBD2 matching over 13 bases. V shed 4 bases, J shed 4 bases, and the junction held 1 base outside the gene matches. The CDR3 is made up of 15 amino acids. The germline V gene has CDR1 LNHDA and CDR2 SQIVND (reference sequence).

The chain is built from TRBV5-8 and TRBJ2-3; 8 bases map to TRBD2. The CDR3 spans 14 residues. The J segment lost 2 bases and the V segment lost 3 bases, leaving 2 bases of the junction unmatched. Germline CDR1 is SGHTS and CDR2 is YDEGEE. In DNA form, the CDR3 reads TGTGCCAGCAGCTCGGGGGGGTACACAGATACGCAGTATTTT. As protein: CASSSGGYTDTQYF.

The rearrangement uses TRBV19 and TRBJ2-7; 11 bases map to TRBD1. This CDR3 has 14 amino acids. V trimming: 4 bases; J trimming: 6 bases; junction bases outside the gene matches: 5. CDR1 is LNHDA and CDR2 is SQIVND in the germline V gene (reference sequence). The CDR3 nucleotides are TGTGCCAGTAGTAGGGGACAGGGGGGTCTCGAGCAGTACTTC. It is translated as CASSRGQGGLEQYF.